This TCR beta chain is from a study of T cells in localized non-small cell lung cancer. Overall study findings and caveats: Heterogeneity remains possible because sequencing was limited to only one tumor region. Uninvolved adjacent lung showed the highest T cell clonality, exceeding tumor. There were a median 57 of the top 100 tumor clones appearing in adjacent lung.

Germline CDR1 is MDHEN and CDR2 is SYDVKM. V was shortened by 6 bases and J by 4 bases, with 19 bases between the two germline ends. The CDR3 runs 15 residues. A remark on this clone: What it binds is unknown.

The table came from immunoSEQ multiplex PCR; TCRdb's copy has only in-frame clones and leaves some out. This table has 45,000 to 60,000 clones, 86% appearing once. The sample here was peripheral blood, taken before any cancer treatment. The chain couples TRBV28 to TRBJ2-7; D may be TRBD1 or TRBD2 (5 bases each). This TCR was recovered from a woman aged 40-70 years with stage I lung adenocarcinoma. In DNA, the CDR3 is TGTGCCAGCAGCCCCCCGACTGGGACGTCGTACGAGCAGTACTTC. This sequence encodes CASSPPTGTSYEQYF.